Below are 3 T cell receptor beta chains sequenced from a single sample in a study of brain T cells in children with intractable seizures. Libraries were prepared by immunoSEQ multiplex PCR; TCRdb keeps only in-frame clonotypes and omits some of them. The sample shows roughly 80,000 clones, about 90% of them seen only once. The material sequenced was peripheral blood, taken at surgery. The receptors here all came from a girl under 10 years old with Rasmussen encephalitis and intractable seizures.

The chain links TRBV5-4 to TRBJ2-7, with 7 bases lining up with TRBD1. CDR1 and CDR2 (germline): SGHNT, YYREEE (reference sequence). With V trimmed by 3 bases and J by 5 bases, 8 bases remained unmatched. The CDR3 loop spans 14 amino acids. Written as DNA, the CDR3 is TGTGCCAGCAGCTCCCACAGGGGCGGTGACGAGCAGTACTTC. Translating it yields CASSSHRGGDEQYF.

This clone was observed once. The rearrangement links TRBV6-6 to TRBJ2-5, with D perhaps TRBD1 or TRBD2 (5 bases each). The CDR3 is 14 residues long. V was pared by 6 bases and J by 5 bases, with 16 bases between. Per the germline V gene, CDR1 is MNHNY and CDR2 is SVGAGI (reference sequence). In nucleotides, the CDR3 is TGTGCCAGCAGATTGGGGGATTGGGGGGAGACCCAGTACTTC. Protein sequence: CASRLGDWGETQYF.

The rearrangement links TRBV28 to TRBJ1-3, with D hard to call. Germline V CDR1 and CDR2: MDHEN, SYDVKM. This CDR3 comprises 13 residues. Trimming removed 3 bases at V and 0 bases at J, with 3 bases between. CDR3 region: CASSFYSGNTIYF. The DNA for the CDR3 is TGTGCCAGCAGTTTTTACTCTGGAAACACCATATATTTT.